The 27 T cell receptor beta chains reported below all come from one sample, sequenced in a study of blood T cell repertoires in COVID-19 (TCRdb year 2020). Library generation was performed with the immunoSEQ multiplex PCR assay. TCRdb carries this immuneACCESS record with in-frame sequences only. Its versions omit some clonotypes, under half of them owing to an unresolved V gene in the studies checked, with the rest unexplained. Here the sample has 150,000 to 190,000 clones; 80% to 90% occur a single time. Over 2% of the sample is taken by the ten largest. The sample was peripheral blood. These receptor sequences come from a woman in her 70s with acute or convalescent COVID-19.

The rearrangement uses TRBV9 and TRBJ1-1, with 7 bases fitting TRBD1. The CDR3 is 14 residues long. Trimming removed 3 bases from V and 2 bases from J; junction bases left unmatched: 4. Looked up from germline, CDR1 is SGDLS and CDR2 is YYNGEE. The DNA of the CDR3 is TGTGCCAGCAGCGGAGGACAGGTAAACACTGAAGCTTTCTTT. Protein: CASSGGQVNTEAFF.

This sequence joins TRBV6-6 and TRBJ2-7; D is perhaps TRBD2 (6 bases). The length of the CDR3 is 14 residues. The V gene's germline CDR1 is MNHNY and CDR2 SVGAGI (reference sequence). The ends were cut back, 2 bases at V and 7 bases at J, with 15 bases in the middle. CDR3 sequence: CASSYVGGVGEQYF. CDR3 in DNA: TGTGCCAGCAGTTACGTTGGAGGGGTAGGTGAGCAGTACTTC.

DNA for the CDR3: TGTGCCACCAGCAGGGATCCACGGGAAATGGGTGGCTACACCTTC. It encodes CATSRDPREMGGYTF. The rearrangement links TRBV15 to TRBJ1-2; no reliable D call. Germline loops: CDR1 LNHNV, CDR2 YYDKDF (reference sequence). Trimming shortened V by 3 bases and J by 7 bases, and 18 bases separated the two germline ends. The CDR3 consists of 15 residues.

V and J are TRBV5-6 and TRBJ1-5; unclear D gene. Germline assignment: CDR1 SGHDT and CDR2 YYEEEE. The V gene lost 4 bases and the J gene lost 4 bases, with 12 bases spanning the gap. The CDR3 length is 14 residues. The CDR3 DNA sequence: TGTGCCAGCAGCACAATCTGGGCGAATCAGCCCCAGCATTTT. This encodes CASSTIWANQPQHF.

This chain connects TRBV4-3 to TRBJ1-6; D not resolved. V dropped 0 bases and J dropped 4 bases, with 13 bases sitting between them. This CDR3 contains 17 residues. CDR1 and CDR2 from the germline V gene are LGHNA and YSLEER. The CDR3 loop reads CASSQDVQAVYNSPLHF. Written as DNA, the CDR3 is TGCGCCAGCAGCCAAGATGTTCAGGCAGTTTATAATTCACCCCTCCACTTT.

The rearrangement links TRBV6-5 to TRBJ1-1, with D hard to call. CDR1 and CDR2 from the germline V gene are MNHEY and SVGAGI. V was cut by 6 bases and J by 1 base, with 6 bases left in between. This CDR3 contains 12 residues. CDR3 sequence (DNA): TGTGCCAGCAGCATCAGGAACACTGAAGCTTTCTTT. It encodes CASSIRNTEAFF.

The J gene is TRBJ2-1, the V gene TRBV19, with TRBD2 identical over 10 bases. CDR1 is LNHDA and CDR2 is SQIVND in the germline V gene (reference sequence). V lost 7 bases, J lost 7 bases, and 13 bases stayed unmatched. The CDR3 covers 16 residues. CDR3 region: CASTLGSGGARNEQFF. The CDR3 nucleotides read TGTGCCAGTACCCTCGGAAGCGGGGGGGCCCGGAATGAGCAGTTCTTC.

The chain joins TRBV14 to TRBJ2-5; 12 bases map to TRBD2. V shed 1 base, J shed 5 bases, and the junction held 8 bases outside the gene matches. The CDR3 loop spans 17 amino acids. Germline V gene lookup returns CDR1 SGHDN and CDR2 FVKESK. This CDR3 reads CASSQGPSGGASETQYF. For the CDR3, the DNA is TGTGCCAGCAGCCAAGGTCCTAGCGGGGGGGCGTCTGAGACCCAGTACTTC.

CDR3 residues: CATAGQGDSGELFF. As DNA, the CDR3 is TGTGCCACCGCCGGACAGGGGGACTCCGGGGAGCTGTTTTTT. The chain is built from TRBV24-1 and TRBJ2-2; 10 nucleotides match TRBD1. The germline CDR1 and CDR2 sequences are KGHDR and SFDVKD. The CDR3 consists of 14 residues. V was clipped by 9 bases and J by 6 bases; unmatched bases: 6.

The chain carries TRBV7-6 and TRBJ1-3; 10 nucleotides match TRBD1. J lost 4 bases, V lost 5 bases, and 11 bases had no gene match. This CDR3 spans 17 amino acids. The germline V gene encodes CDR1 SGHVS and CDR2 FNYEAQ. The CDR3 nucleotides read TGTGCCAGCAGCAGAGCCGGAGACAGGGGGCTCGGAAACACCATATATTTT. Translating gives CASSRAGDRGLGNTIYF.

This clone showed up just a few times. V usage is TRBV29-1 and J usage is TRBJ1-1; tentatively, D is TRBD1 (6 bases). V was trimmed by 8 bases and J by 3 bases, leaving 16 bases between them. Germline assignment: CDR1 SQVTM and CDR2 ANQGSEA. The CDR3 contains 13 residues. The CDR3 DNA reads TGCAGCACCCGCGGGGGCTTGTACACTGAAGCTTTCTTT. This sequence encodes CSTRGGLYTEAFF.

The gene calls are TRBV27 and TRBJ1-6, with 9 bases that match TRBD1. This CDR3 has 16 residues. CDR1 is MNHEY, CDR2 SMNVEV, per germline (reference sequence). The V gene end was trimmed by 5 bases and the J gene end by 6 bases; junction bases not matched to a gene: 8. The CDR3 DNA sequence: TGTGCCAGCAGTCGCGGGACAGGGAGTACTAATTCACCCCTCCACTTT. It is translated as CASSRGTGSTNSPLHF.

The sample holds a few counts of this clone. The chain has TRBV10-2 and TRBJ1-2, with 9 bases lining up with TRBD1. Germline V CDR1 and CDR2: WSHSY, SAAADI. The ends lost 6 bases at V and 0 bases at J; junction bases unmatched: 11. The CDR3 contains 17 residues. CDR3 sequence (DNA): TGCGCCAGCAGACCTACCTTAGACAGGGGGGCTAACTATGGCTACACCTTC. Its translation: CASRPTLDRGANYGYTF.

This clone was counted once. The J gene is TRBJ1-1, the V gene TRBV28, with 10 bases aligning to TRBD1. CDR1 MDHEN and CDR2 SYDVKM come from the germline V gene. This CDR3 comprises 15 residues. V lost 4 bases and J lost 1; bases outside the gene matches: 3. The DNA of the CDR3 is TGTGCCAGCAGTTCGACAGGGGGCAGGAACACTGAAGCTTTCTTT. Its translation: CASSSTGGRNTEAFF.

The chain combines TRBV7-3 with TRBJ2-6, with TRBD1 matching 10 bases. CDR1 and CDR2 (germline): SGHTA, FQGTGA. This CDR3 region has 18 residues. J was trimmed by 2 bases and V by 2 bases; bases with no gene match: 6. The CDR3, as DNA: TGTGCCAGCAGCTTACGTGGGACAGGGGCTACTGGGGCCAACGTCCTGACTTTC. It codes for CASSLRGTGATGANVLTF.

The chain uses TRBV24-1 and TRBJ2-1, with D possibly matching TRBD1 (6 bases). Trimming pared 3 bases from V and 7 bases from J, leaving 15 bases between. CDR3 length: 15 residues. The germline V gene encodes CDR1 KGHDR and CDR2 SFDVKD. The CDR3 nucleotides read TGTGCCACCAGTGATGCTCAGGGGTTACCGAATGAGCAGTTCTTC. Its translation is CATSDAQGLPNEQFF.

This chain connects TRBV7-9 to TRBJ2-7, with 15 bases that match TRBD2. The germline CDR1 and CDR2 sequences are SEHNR and FQNEAQ (reference sequence). The CDR3 loop spans 18 amino acids. V gave up 5 bases and J gave up 5 bases; unmatched junction bases: 13. The CDR3 DNA reads TGTGCCAGCAGCCCTTTAGGACTAGCGGGGGGGCGTCAAGACGAGCAGTACTTC. Protein product: CASSPLGLAGGRQDEQYF.

This chain connects TRBV5-4 to TRBJ1-2; D call uncertain. V lost 5 bases and J 4 bases, leaving 18 bases between the germline ends. Germline CDR1 is SGHNT and CDR2 is YYREEE (reference sequence). The CDR3 contains 15 residues. The CDR3 DNA follows: TGTGCCAGCAGTCCCTTCGGTGACTTCCGCTATGGCTACACCTTC. This sequence encodes CASSPFGDFRYGYTF. The full variable domain, in which reference TRBV5-4 and TRBJ1-2 provide the parts outside the CDR3, is ETGVTQSPTHLIKTRGQQVTLRCSSQSGHNTVSWYQQALGQGPQFIFQYYREEENGRGNFPPRFSGLQFPNYSSELNVNALELDDSALYLCASSPFGDFRYGYTFGSGTRLTVV.

The chain combines TRBV7-9 with TRBJ2-1, with 10 bases lining up with TRBD2. With 5 bases clipped from V and 2 bases from J, the junction kept 3 bases outside the gene matches. From germline, CDR1 is SEHNR and CDR2 FQNEAQ (reference sequence). The CDR3 contains 15 residues. The CDR3 loop reads CASSPGLAAYNEQFF. CDR3 in DNA: TGTGCCAGCAGCCCTGGACTAGCGGCCTACAATGAGCAGTTCTTC.

The rearrangement joins TRBV5-4 to TRBJ2-2, with TRBD2 matching over 12 bases. The length of the CDR3 is 17 residues. CDR1 is SGHNT, CDR2 YYREEE, per germline (reference sequence). V trimming: 0 bases; J trimming: 4 bases; junction bases outside the gene matches: 4. This chain's CDR3 is CASSLASGGERTGELFF. DNA of the CDR3: TGTGCCAGCAGCTTGGCTAGCGGGGGGGAACGCACCGGGGAGCTGTTTTTT. Looking up the rest from reference TRBV5-4 and TRBJ2-2 gives the full variable domain: ETGVTQSPTHLIKTRGQQVTLRCSSQSGHNTVSWYQQALGQGPQFIFQYYREEENGRGNFPPRFSGLQFPNYSSELNVNALELDDSALYLCASSLASGGERTGELFFGEGSRLTVL.

This chain uses TRBV29-1 with TRBJ2-2, with no clear D. The germline V and J ends were trimmed by 6 bases and 1 base, with 6 bases remaining between them. The CDR3 is 12 amino acids. Germline lookup yields CDR1 SQVTM and CDR2 ANQGSEA. The CDR3 DNA follows: TGCAGCGTATGGCAGAACACCGGGGAGCTGTTTTTT. It specifies CSVWQNTGELFF.

DNA of the CDR3: TGTGCCAGCAGCCCCCGTGACAGGGGTTTGATCAGTTATTTCTTC. Encoded protein: CASSPRDRGLISYFF. The gene calls are TRBV7-9 and TRBJ2-1; 8 bases match TRBD1. CDR1 and CDR2 from the germline V gene are SEHNR and FQNEAQ (reference sequence). The CDR3 is 15 residues long. Trimming cost V 5 bases and J 16 bases; bases outside gene matches: 19.

The rearrangement uses TRBV27 and TRBJ1-1, with D tentatively TRBD1 (6 bases). Germline assignment: CDR1 MNHEY and CDR2 SMNVEV (reference sequence). The length of the CDR3 is 16 residues. Trimming left V 0 bases short and J 3 bases short, with 14 bases between. The CDR3 bases are TGTGCCAGCAGTTTATCTGGGGAGGGGGGAGACACTGAAGCTTTCTTT. Residues: CASSLSGEGGDTEAFF.

The V gene is TRBV30, the J gene TRBJ1-2; 8 positions match TRBD1. V shed 5 bases, J shed 4 bases, and the junction held 6 bases outside the gene matches. Germline CDR1 and CDR2: GTSNPN and SVGIG (reference sequence). This CDR3 is built from 13 residues. The CDR3 region has the DNA TGTGCCTGGGGAACGGGACAGGTCTATGGCTACACCTTC. It translates to CAWGTGQVYGYTF.

This clone occurred once. The chain is built from TRBV6-5 and TRBJ1-2; perhaps TRBD1 as D (6 bases). The germline CDR1 and CDR2 sequences are MNHEY and SVGAGI. This CDR3 region has 14 residues. The V gene lost 3 bases and the J gene lost 2 bases, with 10 bases spanning the gap. The CDR3 coding sequence is TGTGCCAGCAGTTATTATCAGGGGAACTATGGCTACACCTTC. Encoded protein: CASSYYQGNYGYTF.

This clone was recorded only once. The genes are TRBV28 and TRBJ2-7, with a possible D match to TRBD2 (7 bases). V gave up 4 bases and J gave up 1 base, with 17 bases separating them. This CDR3 region has 16 residues. CDR1 and CDR2 from the germline V gene are MDHEN and SYDVKM. The CDR3 here is CASSSPEGGRSYEQYV. The CDR3 DNA reads TGTGCCAGCAGTTCCCCGGAGGGGGGGAGGTCCTACGAGCAGTACGTC.

The rearrangement joins TRBV15 to TRBJ2-1, with D tentatively TRBD1 (6 bases). Germline V gene lookup returns CDR1 LNHNV and CDR2 YYDKDF (reference sequence). The CDR3 has 14 residues. Trimming took off 1 base at V and 5 bases at J, with 9 bases between the two ends. CDR3 coding DNA: TGTGCCACCAGCAGAGGGGACAAGGACAATGAGCAGTTCTTC. Its protein is CATSRGDKDNEQFF.